Below, 22 T cell receptor beta chains from the same sample are listed, as sequenced in a study of shared clonotypes between healthy human individuals. The repertoire was sequenced with immunoSEQ multiplex PCR; TCRdb's copy has only in-frame clones and lacks some. The sample has about 2 million clones, roughly 96% seen once. Sequenced: naive CD4+ T cells sorted from blood. Subset denoted: CD45RA+ positively selected. Receptor source: a young man in good health.

The chain employs TRBV7-9 and TRBJ2-1, with D possibly being TRBD1 or TRBD2 (6 bases each). CDR3 length: 13 amino acids. With 2 bases removed from V and 9 bases from J, the gap between germline ends came to 11 bases. Germline CDR1 SEHNR, CDR2 FQNEAQ (reference sequence). The CDR3 DNA follows: TGTGCCAGCAGCTTAAGGGGGGCCGGTGAGCAGTTCTTC. Its translation: CASSLRGAGEQFF.

V usage is TRBV6-1 and J usage is TRBJ1-5, with D possibly matching TRBD1 (6 bases). Trimming removed 3 bases at V and 0 bases at J, with 12 bases between. The germline CDR1 and CDR2 sequences are MNHNS and SASEGT. The CDR3 is 16 amino acids. CDR3 sequence reads: CASSDSPQGSNQPQHF. The CDR3 DNA is TGTGCCAGCAGTGATAGTCCACAGGGTAGCAATCAGCCCCAGCATTTT.

This chain connects TRBV9 to TRBJ1-4; unclear D gene. CDR1 and CDR2 from the germline V gene are SGDLS and YYNGEE. Trimming took 4 bases from V and 0 from J, leaving 13 bases between them. This CDR3 has 16 residues. The chain's CDR3 is CASSPHPNTTNEKLFF. CDR3 DNA: TGTGCCAGCAGCCCCCACCCTAATACAACTAATGAAAAACTGTTTTTT.

The rearrangement joins TRBV2 to TRBJ2-3, with a weak D call TRBD2 (6 bases). Germline-derived CDR1 and CDR2 are SNHLY and FYNNEI. The CDR3 runs to 16 residues. V shed 7 bases and J shed 1 base, with 18 bases lying between them. The CDR3 spells CASINAAGSRTDTQYF. CDR3 bases: TGTGCCAGCATAAATGCGGCGGGATCTCGCACAGATACGCAGTATTTT. Drawing the rest from reference TRBV2 and TRBJ2-3, the complete variable domain is EPEVTQTPSHQVTQMGQEVILRCVPISNHLYFYWYRQILGQKVEFLVSFYNNEISEKSEIFDDQFSVERPDGSNFTLKIRSTKLEDSAMYFCASINAAGSRTDTQYFGPGTRLTVL.

The chain links TRBV7-2 to TRBJ1-6; the match to TRBD1 covers 7 bases. Germline CDR1 reads SGHTA; CDR2 reads FQGNSA. The CDR3 totals 15 residues. With 4 bases clipped from V and 8 bases from J, the junction kept 8 bases outside the gene matches. CDR3 nucleotide sequence: TGTGCCAGCAGCTCCGGACAGGCCTCTTATTCACCCCTCCACTTT. This encodes CASSSGQASYSPLHF.

V usage is TRBV10-1 and J usage is TRBJ2-7, with a tentative D call TRBD2 (5 bases). Trimming took off 3 bases at V and 0 bases at J, with 9 bases between the two ends. From germline, CDR1 is WNHNN and CDR2 SYGVQD (reference sequence). The CDR3 is made up of 14 amino acids. The CDR3 loop is CASSESGFSYEQYF. The CDR3 coding sequence is TGCGCCAGCAGTGAAAGCGGCTTCTCCTACGAGCAGTACTTC.

This clone came up once. The chain links TRBV11-2 to TRBJ2-7, with TRBD2 matching 15 bases. After removal of 4 bases from V and 4 bases from J, the junction contained 8 bases not matched to a gene. Germline CDR1 reads SGHAT; CDR2 reads FQNNGV. The CDR3 sequence is 17 residues long. In nucleotides, the CDR3 is TGTGCCAGCAGCTCGGGACTAGCGGGGGGCCCGAAGTACGAGCAGTACTTC. Its translation is CASSSGLAGGPKYEQYF.

The rearrangement uses TRBV7-3 and TRBJ2-5, with TRBD2 matching 8 bases. V was pared by 5 bases and J by 2 bases, with 7 bases of the junction left unmatched. The CDR3 length is 15 residues. Germline V gene lookup returns CDR1 SGHTA and CDR2 FQGTGA. The CDR3 nucleotides read TGTGCCAGCAGCCCGGGTAGCGGGGTGCAAGAGACCCAGTACTTC. It translates to CASSPGSGVQETQYF.

The chain combines TRBV19 with TRBJ1-2, with 7 bases that match TRBD1. J lost 5 bases, V lost 0 bases, and 0 bases had no gene match. The germline gives CDR1 LNHDA, CDR2 SQIVND (reference sequence). There are 13 residues in the CDR3. The CDR3 is CASSIEQGYGYTF. CDR3 sequence (DNA): TGTGCCAGTAGTATAGAACAGGGGTATGGCTACACCTTC.

The genes are TRBV15 and TRBJ2-7; 8 bases line up with TRBD1. The CDR3 runs 15 residues. Looked up from germline, CDR1 is LNHNV and CDR2 is YYDKDF (reference sequence). Germline trimming cut 4 bases from V and 4 bases from J; bases unmatched to any gene: 9. The CDR3 sequence: CATSIGQGITYEQYF. In DNA, the CDR3 is TGTGCCACCAGCATAGGACAGGGCATAACTTACGAGCAGTACTTC. The entire variable domain, with the rest obtained from reference TRBV15 and TRBJ2-7, is as follows: DAMVIQNPRYQVTQFGKPVTLSCSQTLNHNVMYWYQQKSSQAPKLLFHYYDKDFNNEADTPDNFQSRRPNTSFCFLDIRSPGLGDTAMYLCATSIGQGITYEQYFGPGTRLTVT.

This clone was recorded once. V gene TRBV27 combines with J gene TRBJ2-1; D is undetermined. The germline gives CDR1 MNHEY, CDR2 SMNVEV (reference sequence). The V and J ends lost 6 bases and 1 base respectively, with 13 bases between them. The CDR3 totals 15 residues. In DNA, the CDR3 is TGTGCCAGCAGACCCACTCCCGAATCCTACAATGAGCAGTTCTTC. As protein: CASRPTPESYNEQFF.

The rearrangement joins TRBV5-1 to TRBJ2-2; D is unresolved. CDR3 size: 15 residues. V lost 1 base and J 2 bases, leaving 9 bases between the germline ends. Germline values: CDR1 SGHRS, CDR2 YFSETQ. For the CDR3, the DNA is TGCGCCAGCAGCTTGCGTCACAGCAACACCGGGGAGCTGTTTTTT. As protein: CASSLRHSNTGELFF.

The chain couples TRBV29-1 to TRBJ2-3, with TRBD1 as a possible D gene (6 bases). The length of the CDR3 is 13 residues. V lost 5 bases to trimming and J lost 1 base, with 10 bases between them. CDR1 is SQVTM and CDR2 is ANQGSEA in the germline V gene. Here the CDR3 DNA reads TGCAGCGTTTCCAGGACAGGCACAGATACGCAGTATTTT. It is translated as CSVSRTGTDTQYF.

The chain is built from TRBV5-1 and TRBJ2-3; 10 bases are a match to TRBD2. The V and J ends lost 0 bases and 7 bases, in that order; junction bases with no gene match: 8. Germline V gene sequence: CDR1 SGHRS, CDR2 YFSETQ. The CDR3 runs to 16 residues. CDR3 amino acids: CASSLEAGGRSNTQYF. For the CDR3, the DNA is TGCGCCAGCAGCTTGGAAGCGGGGGGGCGATCGAATACGCAGTATTTT. The variable domain in full, with the rest retrieved from reference TRBV5-1 and TRBJ2-3, is KAGVTQTPRYLIKTRGQQVTLSCSPISGHRSVSWYQQTPGQGLQFLFEYFSETQRNKGNFPGRFSGRQFSNSRSEMNVSTLELGDSALYLCASSLEAGGRSNTQYFGPGTRLTVL.

V and J are TRBV7-8 and TRBJ1-1; D gene unclear. Germline CDR1 reads SGHVS; CDR2 reads FQNEAQ. The CDR3 runs 13 residues. V was trimmed by 7 bases and J by 1 base, leaving 10 bases between them. CDR3 sequence reads: CASNIRANTEAFF. The CDR3 DNA reads TGTGCCAGCAACATCCGGGCGAACACTGAAGCTTTCTTT.

This sequence joins TRBV7-2 and TRBJ2-2; unclear D gene. This CDR3 has 12 residues. The V gene lost 4 bases and the J gene lost 7 bases, with 7 bases spanning the gap. Germline lookup yields CDR1 SGHTA and CDR2 FQGNSA. CDR3 protein: CASSYFNGELFF. In DNA, the CDR3 is TGTGCCAGCAGCTACTTTAACGGGGAGCTGTTTTTT.

The chain has TRBV7-9 and TRBJ1-2, with 7 positions matching TRBD1. The trim removed 8 bases at V and 5 bases at J, leaving 11 bases unmatched. Germline loops: CDR1 SEHNR, CDR2 FQNEAQ (reference sequence). The CDR3 length is 14 residues. DNA of the CDR3: TGTGCCAGCGGCCGTGGGACAGACCTTTATGGCTACACCTTC. This encodes CASGRGTDLYGYTF.

The rearrangement uses TRBV6-1 and TRBJ2-7, with 8 positions matching TRBD1. This CDR3 is built from 14 residues. J was trimmed by 6 bases and V by 5 bases; bases with no gene match: 9. Per the germline V gene, CDR1 is MNHNS and CDR2 is SASEGT. Here the CDR3 reads CASSNRGFTAEQYF. Here the CDR3 DNA reads TGTGCCAGCAGTAACAGGGGGTTTACTGCCGAGCAGTACTTC.

The rearrangement uses TRBV2 and TRBJ2-1, with 9 nucleotides matching TRBD1. CDR3 length: 15 residues. The germline V gene encodes CDR1 SNHLY and CDR2 FYNNEI. The J segment lost 4 bases and the V segment lost 5 bases, leaving 6 bases of the junction unmatched. The DNA of the CDR3 is TGTGCCAGCAGTAAAGACAGGGGGGAGTACAATGAGCAGTTCTTC. Translating gives CASSKDRGEYNEQFF.

About this clone: Other DNA sequences in this sample translate to the same CDR3. V usage is TRBV5-1 and J usage is TRBJ2-3, with D unresolved. The CDR3 extends over 12 amino acids. Trimming removed 1 base at V and 6 bases at J, with 6 bases between. Germline V lookup: CDR1 SGHRS, CDR2 YFSETQ. CDR3 amino acids: CASSLLSDTQYF. CDR3 bases: TGCGCCAGCAGCTTGCTAAGTGATACGCAGTATTTT. Filled out from reference TRBV5-1 and TRBJ2-3, the complete variable domain reads KAGVTQTPRYLIKTRGQQVTLSCSPISGHRSVSWYQQTPGQGLQFLFEYFSETQRNKGNFPGRFSGRQFSNSRSEMNVSTLELGDSALYLCASSLLSDTQYFGPGTRLTVL.

J is TRBJ2-2 and V is TRBV7-6; 11 bases match TRBD2. The CDR3 has 16 amino acids. Per the germline V gene, CDR1 is SGHVS and CDR2 is FNYEAQ. Trimming took 2 bases from V and 4 from J; bases not matched to a gene: 3. CDR3 DNA: TGTGCCAGCAGCTTAACTAGCGGGAGCGTCACCGGGGAGCTGTTTTTT. This gives the protein CASSLTSGSVTGELFF.

The rearrangement uses TRBV7-2 and TRBJ2-2; D is possibly TRBD1 (5 bases). The V and J ends lost 1 base and 6 bases respectively, with 15 bases between them. This CDR3 has 16 amino acids. Germline-derived CDR1 and CDR2 are SGHTA and FQGNSA. The CDR3 DNA is TGTGCCAGCAGCTTAGTCTTCCGATCAGGGTCCGGGGAGCTGTTTTTT. It translates to CASSLVFRSGSGELFF.